This T cell receptor (beta chain) is from a study of cytomegalovirus exposure and HLA in healthy donors (TCRdb year 2017). Background for the entire study: An earlier analysis of some 600 of the donors reported roughly 300 Gb of sequence data and 117 million unique TCR beta sequences obtained from about 179 million T cells. In addition to the first cohort of around 670 subjects, a separate validation cohort of 130 or so different subjects was used. In a later genetic analysis, genome-wide SNP genotypes for about 55% of the 666 donors were used, and that subset was treated as a discovery cohort. The number of typed donors differed by locus: roughly 629-640 for A, B, C, DRB1 and DQB1; approximately 520 for DQA1; some 610 for DPA1; and some 470 for DPB1. An early release covering roughly 640 HLA-typed donors comprised 250 to 350 gigabases of sequencing data and around 80 million unique TCR sequences. All discovery cohort repertoires had been generated on a single sequencing platform. A later analysis re-analyzed previously published TCR beta repertoires from roughly 690 donors and added high-resolution HLA genotyping to study TCR occurrence patterns. The study aimed to test whether cataloging public T cell receptors could reveal signatures of past pathogen exposure. The study used immunosequencing to profile the T cell repertoires of approximately 650 subjects and linked those repertoires to cytomegalovirus serostatus. High-throughput TCR immunosequencing, statistical association of individual TCRs with disease status, and machine learning were combined to predict cytomegalovirus infection status. A handful of DR-DQ haplotypes were treated as single units for association and clustering because of strong linkage in the cohort. Rather than drawing on any new phenotypic data, the later analysis identified candidate immune exposures from TCR beta sequences and the way those sequences occurred across donors. HLA typing included class I and class II loci at four-digit resolution. An earlier analysis of about 620 of the donors applied high-throughput TCR beta sequencing to assess whether each TCR beta V gene segment acted as functional or pseudogenic. Among the roughly 400 genotyped donors, approximately 76% belonged to the genetic ancestry cluster associated with self-reported Caucasian donors. Donor age, sex, ethnicity and CMV serostatus were compiled together with the repertoire data. Across around 400 genotyped donors of the cohort, an average of about 200,000 unique TCR beta nucleotide sequences per donor were sequenced, and roughly a sixth of those sequences were non-productive.

Measured from the cysteine to the phenylalanine, the CDR3 is 13 residues long. CDR3 DNA is the only sequence kept; it has 39 bases, read in frame from the first base. Based on the germline V gene, the CDR1 and CDR2 sequences are SGHDT and YYEEEE. V and J lose 2 bases and 2 bases, and a span of 7 bases separates them. The cohort consisted of 600 to 750 healthy bone marrow donors. At the time of sampling, all cohort members were nominally healthy, though unrecorded immune exposures were likely present. The donor tested CMV seronegative and was one of the 352 seronegative cohort members. Each donor provided a peripheral blood sample, and peripheral blood mononuclear cells were used for TCR beta sequencing. Genomic DNA extraction from the blood cell samples was performed with the Qiagen DNeasy Blood Extraction Kit. The library was generated by the immunoSEQ multiplex PCR assay. For the multiplex PCR, a mixture combining 60 forward primers for TCR Vbeta segments and 13 reverse primers for TCR Jbeta segments was used. Amplification of the CDR3 region of rearranged TCR beta genes was performed with a multiplex PCR assay on genomic DNA. On the Illumina HiSeq System, the amplified TCR beta libraries were sequenced as 87-base-pair reads. On the study's bioinformatics: Across the roughly 700 repertoires, a later analysis counted 80 million or so unique TCR beta chains, some 11 million of which were shared by at least two donors. To remove PCR and sequencing errors, raw reads were error-corrected and collapsed into unique sequences using a nearest-neighbor algorithm that merged closely related sequences. CDR3 sequences were aligned to IMGT reference sequences to assign V, D and J gene segments. For a sequence to be retained, a match of at least six nucleotides to both a V gene segment and a J gene segment was required. A rearrangement was called productive if the CDR3 had no stop codons and remained in frame with V and J, and every other rearrangement was called non-productive. Following IMGT convention, CDR3 was defined as the stretch from the second conserved V-encoded cysteine up to the conserved J-encoded phenylalanine. The earlier analysis of 500 to 650 of the donors excluded any sequence lacking an unambiguous match to a single V gene segment. In an earlier analysis of around 590 of the donors, a V segment was called functional when productive rearrangements were above 56.7%, and segregating when the standard deviation between donors exceeded 5%. To diagnose cytomegalovirus status from the catalog of TCR beta chain sequences, a statistical classification framework was built. In a later analysis, TCR nucleotide sequences were compared against IMGT/GENE-DB human TR gene sequences so that V and J genes could be assigned. Using the TCRdist pipeline, a later analysis assigned CDR3 sequences along with most-parsimonious VDJ recombination scenarios. In a later analysis, each TCR beta chain was defined by its CDR3 amino acid sequence together with its V-gene family, and reads lacking a unique V-gene family were excluded. To address suspected cross-contamination and a sequencing artifact, a later analysis removed a few hundred highly shared, low-generation-probability nucleotide sequences. A later analysis calculated a clonal expansion index for each public chain from normalized within-repertoire ranks of inferred template counts. In a later analysis, generation probabilities were computed with a VDJ recombination model fitted to out-of-frame rearrangements, and the resulting probabilities were checked against IGoR. In a later analysis, TCR-TCR, TCR-HLA and TCR-CMV co-occurrence was scored with hypergeometric tests, and a repertoire-size bias correction was applied to TCR pairs. A later analysis estimated false discovery rates by permuting HLA or CMV assignments 20 times. A later analysis grouped co-occurring TCRs with DBSCAN, adding TCRdist sequence similarity when clustering within HLA-allele-positive subsets. Co-occurrence clustering excluded repertoires with fewer than 30,000 or more than 120,000 public chains, plus five with anomalous nucleotide sharing. Drawn from immuneACCESS, this table holds only the in-frame rearrangements with V and J called that TCRdb kept. Clones are partly lost; checked studies trace under half to an unresolved V gene and leave the rest unexplained. V and J calls and clone size are those listed in that table; D and trimming were worked out from the DNA. This sample is represented by around 220,000 clones; around 79% of them were singletons. The top ten clonotypes cover 0.22% of the sample.

As regards this clone: The clone's antigen remains unknown. No base-level quality is on record; no much larger clone is a single base apart.

Findings and caveats that apply to the study as a whole: In a later analysis, most CMV-associated TCR beta chains were found to appear HLA-restricted, with HLA associations seemingly driven largely by CMV exposure. Broadly in line with IMGT annotations, most TCR beta V segments showed up in productive rearrangements about 87% or about 30% of the time in an earlier analysis of approximately 600 of the donors. Correlated functional status among segregating V segments might be attributable to linkage disequilibrium, but an unknown experimental factor could not be ruled out. The earlier analysis of 450 to 700 of the donors excluded seventeen rarely observed V segments, including chromosome 9 orphons, because counts were too low. The classifier was reported to diagnose cytomegalovirus status with high specificity and sensitivity in both the original and validation cohorts. When HLA alleles, especially DR and DQ, strongly co-occurred, TCR associations were difficult to assign to individual alleles. In a later analysis, some 18,000 TCR beta sequences were associated with specific HLA alleles at a false discovery rate of 0.05. Presence/absence analyses assumed roughly uniform sequencing depth across donors, an assumption that may not hold. An association between a missense DCLRE1C variant and V-gene and J-gene trimming of TCR beta chains was found in a later genetic analysis and replicated in an independent cohort. The sequencing pipeline was judged likely to have produced a cluster of highly shared sequence variants as a technical artifact. According to the authors, the approach could potentially be generalized to other disease states and immunological phenotypes. A total of 150 to 200 TCR beta chains were listed by the study as associated with cytomegalovirus. The only immune exposure information available for the cohort was CMV serostatus. The 87-base-pair reads could not distinguish some IMGT-functional V segments, including TRBV6-2 and TRBV6-3, so those segments were excluded. A further reported finding was that TCR beta sequences accurately predicted the HLA-A and HLA-B alleles for most subjects in the first cohort. Compared with the roughly 670-donor mean, donors in an Asian-associated ancestry cluster had fewer N-insertions in productive TCRs, according to a later genetic analysis. In a later analysis, TCR association rates were found to vary across HLA loci, with the most associated TCRs seen for DRB1 alleles and the fewest for HLA-C alleles. A later analysis reported that several top co-occurrence clusters appeared linked to parvovirus B19, influenza, CMV and Epstein-Barr virus. A later analysis found that HLA-associated TCR beta chains were more clonally expanded and had lower generation probabilities than equally common non-associated chains. This cohort had only TCR beta chains sequenced, and the lack of alpha or paired-chain data limited which features could be detected. Because some donors lacked HLA typing at each locus, the association tests relied only on the typed subset. A few of the identified cytomegalovirus-associated TCR beta chains were confirmed in vitro to be specific for cytomegalovirus antigens. While some public TCRs were present in many individuals, most TCR sequences turned up only very rarely across donors.

Sequencing was performed on PBMCs. This clonotype was obtained from a girl aged 2 to 9 in good health and CMV-seronegative. The V and J segments used are TRBV5-6 and TRBJ2-5, with no D gene named confidently. The CDR3 sequence is CASSFDSQETQYF. The nucleotide sequence reads TGTGCCAGCAGCTTCGACTCTCAAGAGACCCAGTACTTC.